The T cell receptor (beta chain) described here comes from a study of control samples from healthy donors and cancer patients. Repertoires were generated with immunoSEQ multiplex PCR, while TCRdb's copy carries only in-frame clones and drops some. The repertoire consists of 85,000 to 100,000 clones, with over 90% occurring once and the leading ten covering approximately 7.6%. In germline, CDR1 is GTSNPN, CDR2 SVGIG (reference sequence). The ends were cut back, 4 bases at V and 7 bases at J, with 16 bases in the middle. This CDR3 has 13 residues. The source material was blood. The sequence came from a man younger than 35 in good health. The chain recombines TRBV30 with TRBJ1-2; D ambiguous. The CDR3 here is CAWKGSHPAGYTF. The DNA for the CDR3 is TGTGCCTGGAAGGGTTCTCACCCGGCTGGCTACACCTTC.